The next 28 T cell receptor beta chains were all read from a single sample in a study of blood T cell repertoires in COVID-19. Produced via immunoSEQ multiplex PCR; TCRdb's table is partial and in-frame only. The table lists 250,000 to 300,000 clones, 80% to 90% of them singletons. The sample comprised peripheral blood. The receptors derive from a woman in her seventies with acute or convalescent COVID-19.

This chain connects TRBV3-1 (or the pseudogene TRBV3-2) to TRBJ2-2; no firm D call. The germline V gene has CDR1 LGHDT and CDR2 YNNKEL (reference sequence). This CDR3 spans 13 amino acids. V was cut by 3 bases and J by 6 bases, with 8 bases left in between. The CDR3, as DNA: TGTGCCAGCAGCCAGACTGAACCCGGGGAGCTGTTTTTT. As protein: CASSQTEPGELFF.

This clone was found many times. This chain joins TRBV4-1 and TRBJ2-2; the match to TRBD2 covers 11 bases. Looked up from germline, CDR1 is MGHRA and CDR2 is YSYEKL. The CDR3 totals 16 residues. J lost 1 base, V lost 7 bases, and 5 bases had no gene match. Here the CDR3 DNA reads TGCGCCAGCAAACCTACTAGCGGGGGGAACACCGGGGAGCTGTTTTTT. Translation: CASKPTSGGNTGELFF.

The V call is TRBV4-1, the J call TRBJ2-3; TRBD1 matches at 10 bases. Germline V gives CDR1 MGHRA, CDR2 YSYEKL. The V segment lost 5 bases and the J segment 2 bases; nucleotides outside the gene matches: 7. This CDR3 is built from 16 residues. CDR3 coding DNA: TGCGCCAGCAGCAAGGGGACAGGGGTAACCACAGATACGCAGTATTTT. It yields the protein CASSKGTGVTTDTQYF.

V usage is TRBV2 and J usage is TRBJ1-5; D uncertain. The germline gives CDR1 SNHLY, CDR2 FYNNEI. The CDR3 has 15 amino acids. The V and J ends lost 7 bases and 0 bases respectively, with 13 bases between them. CDR3 coding DNA: TGTGCCAGCAAACTGAGGCCGTATAGCAATCAGCCCCAGCATTTT. Its translation: CASKLRPYSNQPQHF.

The rearrangement joins TRBV27 to TRBJ2-3; 8 bases fit TRBD2. The J segment lost 2 bases and the V segment lost 3 bases, leaving 4 bases of the junction unmatched. CDR1 MNHEY and CDR2 SMNVEV come from the germline V gene (reference sequence). The CDR3 covers 15 residues. In nucleotides, the CDR3 is TGTGCCAGCAGTTTCACTAGCGGAGACACAGATACGCAGTATTTT. This codes for CASSFTSGDTDTQYF.

This chain connects TRBV18 to TRBJ1-1, with D maybe TRBD1 (6 bases). The germline V and J ends were trimmed by 11 bases and 1 base, with 14 bases remaining between them. From germline, CDR1 is KGHSH and CDR2 LQKENI. CDR3 size: 13 residues. CDR3 nucleotide sequence: TGTGCCGGCGCAGGGGTTCGGAACACTGAAGCTTTCTTT. Translated: CAGAGVRNTEAFF. Full variable domain (missing parts from reference TRBV18 and TRBJ1-1): NAGVMQNPRHLVRRRGQEARLRCSPMKGHSHVYWYRQLPEEGLKFMVYLQKENIIDESGMPKERFSAEFPKEGPSILRIQQVVRGDSAAYFCAGAGVRNTEAFFGQGTRLTVV.

V and J are TRBV6-5 and TRBJ1-1; tentative D call: TRBD1 (5 bases). Germline lookup yields CDR1 MNHEY and CDR2 SVGAGI. Trimming pared 0 bases from V and 3 bases from J, leaving 8 bases between. The CDR3 extends over 14 amino acids. CDR3 in DNA: TGTGCCAGCAGTTACTCGGCCAGGGACACTGAAGCTTTCTTT. Translation gives CASSYSARDTEAFF.

The rearrangement uses TRBV18 and TRBJ2-3; D is perhaps TRBD1 (6 bases). Looked up from germline, CDR1 is KGHSH and CDR2 is LQKENI. The length of the CDR3 is 14 residues. V was clipped by 3 bases and J by 1 base, with 8 bases between them. This chain's CDR3 is CASSPRQGTDTQYF. CDR3 sequence (DNA): TGTGCCAGCTCACCTAGACAGGGCACAGATACGCAGTATTTT. Combining the CDR3 with reference TRBV18 and TRBJ2-3 gives the whole variable domain NAGVMQNPRHLVRRRGQEARLRCSPMKGHSHVYWYRQLPEEGLKFMVYLQKENIIDESGMPKERFSAEFPKEGPSILRIQQVVRGDSAAYFCASSPRQGTDTQYFGPGTRLTVL.

This clone was found a few times. This chain connects TRBV2 to TRBJ1-1; TRBD1 matches at 8 bases. Germline assignment: CDR1 SNHLY and CDR2 FYNNEI. The V segment lost 6 bases and the J segment 6 bases; nucleotides outside the gene matches: 9. The CDR3 is 14 residues long. The CDR3 is CASSGTADRAEAFF. The DNA of the CDR3 is TGTGCCAGCAGCGGTACGGCGGACAGGGCTGAAGCTTTCTTT. Full variable domain (outside the CDR3, taken from reference TRBV2 and TRBJ1-1): EPEVTQTPSHQVTQMGQEVILRCVPISNHLYFYWYRQILGQKVEFLVSFYNNEISEKSEIFDDQFSVERPDGSNFTLKIRSTKLEDSAMYFCASSGTADRAEAFFGQGTRLTVV.

V usage is TRBV7-3 and J usage is TRBJ2-3; the match to TRBD2 covers 7 bases. Trimming took 2 bases from V and 2 from J; bases not matched to a gene: 7. Germline-derived CDR1 and CDR2 are SGHTA and FQGTGA. The CDR3 covers 16 residues. CDR3 region: CASSLGLGGFTDTQYF. CDR3 nucleotide sequence: TGTGCCAGCAGCTTAGGACTCGGGGGGTTCACAGATACGCAGTATTTT. Full variable domain (rest looked up from reference TRBV7-3 and TRBJ2-3): GAGVSQTPSNKVTEKGKYVELRCDPISGHTALYWYRQSLGQGPEFLIYFQGTGAADDSGLPNDRFFAVRPEGSVSTLKIQRTERGDSAVYLCASSLGLGGFTDTQYFGPGTRLTVL.

The V call is TRBV19, the J call TRBJ2-5, with 10 bases fitting TRBD2. V shed 9 bases, J shed 6 bases, and the junction held 10 bases outside the gene matches. The CDR3 is 14 residues long. The germline CDR1 and CDR2 sequences are LNHDA and SQIVND (reference sequence). The CDR3: CARPPSGGLKTQYF. The CDR3 DNA sequence: TGTGCCAGACCCCCTAGCGGGGGCCTGAAGACCCAGTACTTC. The complete variable domain, with remaining parts taken from reference TRBV19 and TRBJ2-5, reads DGGITQSPKYLFRKEGQNVTLSCEQNLNHDAMYWYRQDPGQGLRLIYYSQIVNDFQKGDIAEGYSVSREKKESFPLTVTSAQKNPTAFYLCARPPSGGLKTQYFGPGTRLLVL.

The rearrangement joins TRBV18 to TRBJ1-1, with 9 bases matching TRBD1. Germline V gene sequence: CDR1 KGHSH, CDR2 LQKENI. Trimming took 3 bases from V and 1 from J; bases not matched to a gene: 6. CDR3 length equals 16 residues. The CDR3 DNA reads as TGTGCCAGCTCACCCTTGACAGGGGGAGGGAACACTGAAGCTTTCTTT. The encoded protein is CASSPLTGGGNTEAFF.

The gene calls are TRBV4-1 and TRBJ1-2; a weak D match, TRBD1 (5 bases). The CDR3 runs to 17 residues. V gave up 0 bases and J gave up 4 bases, with 18 bases separating them. Germline V gene data show CDR1 as MGHRA and CDR2 as YSYEKL. This chain's CDR3 is CASSQDSSYPGSYGYTF. Here the CDR3 DNA reads TGCGCCAGCAGCCAAGATTCGTCTTATCCAGGGTCCTATGGCTACACCTTC.

The J gene is TRBJ1-4, the V gene TRBV18; no firm D call. The CDR3 is made up of 13 amino acids. Per germline, CDR1 KGHSH and CDR2 LQKENI. V was cut by 6 bases and J by 0 bases, with 5 bases left in between. The CDR3 DNA reads TGTGCCAGCTCGAGGGCAACTAATGAAAAACTGTTTTTT. Its protein is CASSRATNEKLFF.

The chain is built from TRBV7-2 and TRBJ2-3; 8 positions match TRBD2. The V segment lost 2 bases and the J segment 1 base; nucleotides outside the gene matches: 5. From germline, CDR1 is SGHTA and CDR2 FQGNSA. This CDR3 spans 16 amino acids. CDR3 bases: TGTGCCAGCAGCTTAATGGGGCGGGGGGGCACAGATACGCAGTATTTT. The encoded protein is CASSLMGRGGTDTQYF.

This sequence joins TRBV5-4 and TRBJ1-6; 9 bases are a match to TRBD1. The CDR3 has 13 amino acids. V shed 9 bases, J shed 10 bases, and the junction held 8 bases outside the gene matches. From germline, CDR1 is SGHNT and CDR2 YYREEE (reference sequence). CDR3 sequence reads: CATRDREGSPLHF. CDR3 sequence (DNA): TGTGCCACCCGGGACAGGGAAGGCTCACCCCTCCACTTT.

The chain uses TRBV18 and TRBJ2-7; no definite D call. Germline V CDR1 and CDR2: KGHSH, LQKENI. Trimming took off 3 bases at V and 5 bases at J, with 14 bases between the two ends. The CDR3 runs 14 residues. The CDR3: CASSPITEYNEQYF. In DNA, the CDR3 is TGTGCCAGCTCACCTATAACGGAGTACAACGAGCAGTACTTC.

This chain uses TRBV15 with TRBJ1-6; TRBD1 aligns across 8 bases. The CDR3 extends over 14 amino acids. Germline V CDR1 and CDR2: LNHNV, YYDKDF (reference sequence). V was clipped by 8 bases and J by 6 bases; unmatched bases: 6. In DNA form, the CDR3 reads TGTGCCACCGGAAAGGACAGGGTTAATTCACCCCTCCACTTT. Amino acid sequence: CATGKDRVNSPLHF. Full variable domain (remainder filled in from reference TRBV15 and TRBJ1-6): DAMVIQNPRYQVTQFGKPVTLSCSQTLNHNVMYWYQQKSSQAPKLLFHYYDKDFNNEADTPDNFQSRRPNTSFCFLDIRSPGLGDTAMYLCATGKDRVNSPLHFGNGTRLTVT.

A single count supports this clone. The chain is built from TRBV29-1 and TRBJ1-4; 8 nucleotides match TRBD1. The CDR3 totals 12 residues. Germline CDR1 is SQVTM and CDR2 is ANQGSEA. V shed 5 bases, J shed 9 bases, and the junction held 5 bases outside the gene matches. This CDR3 is CSVSQGEKKLFF. CDR3 bases: TGCAGCGTTTCACAGGGGGAGAAAAAACTGTTTTTT.

The chain employs TRBV15 and TRBJ2-4, with D perhaps matching TRBD1 (6 bases). CDR3 length equals 14 residues. From germline, CDR1 is LNHNV and CDR2 YYDKDF (reference sequence). The ends were cut back, 0 bases at V and 5 bases at J, with 8 bases in the middle. CDR3 in DNA: TGTGCCACCAGCAGAGACAGGGGCCAAAACATTCAGTACTTC. Protein sequence: CATSRDRGQNIQYF.

The chain joins TRBV9 to TRBJ2-7; 7 bases fit TRBD1. The CDR3 runs to 13 residues. Germline CDR1 SGDLS, CDR2 YYNGEE. The J segment lost 5 bases and the V segment lost 1 base, leaving 3 bases of the junction unmatched. CDR3 coding DNA: TGTGCCAGCAGCGTAAGGGGGCGCGACGAGCAGTACTTC. Translating it yields CASSVRGRDEQYF.

This chain links TRBV6-4 with TRBJ1-1; TRBD1 matches 8 bases. The germline CDR1 and CDR2 sequences are MRHNA and SNTAGT. Trimming cost V 0 bases and J 10 bases; bases outside gene matches: 16. The CDR3 has 17 amino acids. The CDR3 nucleotides are TGTGCCAGCAGTGACTCGGGGACAGGAATAAGTGGGTGCGTAGCTTTCTTT. Encoded protein: CASSDSGTGISGCVAFF.

This chain uses TRBV12-5 with TRBJ2-3; D call uncertain. V lost 3 bases to trimming and J lost 0 bases, with 7 bases between them. CDR1 and CDR2 from the germline V gene are LGHNT and FRNRAP. This CDR3 has 14 residues. The CDR3 spells CASGLTGSTDTQYF. CDR3 nucleotide sequence: TGTGCTAGTGGTTTAACCGGGAGCACAGATACGCAGTATTTT.

The chain combines TRBV5-8 with TRBJ1-1, with a weak D call TRBD1 (6 bases). V was trimmed by 4 bases and J by 5 bases, leaving 24 bases between them. The germline gives CDR1 SGHTS, CDR2 YDEGEE. The CDR3 covers 17 residues. DNA for the CDR3: TGTGCCAGCAGCAAGGGCAGGGGACGAACCGGGATTACTGAAGCTTTCTTT. It translates to CASSKGRGRTGITEAFF.

The genes are TRBV7-2 and TRBJ2-2; 9 nucleotides match TRBD2. This CDR3 has 15 amino acids. V lost 3 bases and J lost 8; bases outside the gene matches: 7. The germline gives CDR1 SGHTA, CDR2 FQGNSA. The chain's CDR3 is CASSLRRGGLGELFF. The CDR3 nucleotides are TGTGCCAGCAGCTTGCGGCGGGGGGGCCTTGGGGAGCTGTTTTTT. The full variable domain, rest sourced from reference TRBV7-2 and TRBJ2-2, is GAGVSQSPSNKVTEKGKDVELRCDPISGHTALYWYRQSLGQGLEFLIYFQGNSAPDKSGLPSDRFSAERTGGSVSTLTIQRTQQEDSAVYLCASSLRRGGLGELFFGEGSRLTVL.

The chain has TRBV6-1 and TRBJ2-5; 8 bases map to TRBD2. Germline CDR1 and CDR2: MNHNS and SASEGT. There are 16 residues in the CDR3. V shed 4 bases and J 7 bases; nucleotides not matched to a gene: 14. The chain's CDR3 is CASSVKTGGLVGTQYF. Written as DNA, the CDR3 is TGTGCCAGCAGTGTCAAGACGGGGGGGCTGGTTGGGACCCAGTACTTC.

The J gene is TRBJ1-3, the V gene TRBV5-1; 9 bases agree with TRBD1. The V gene's germline CDR1 is SGHRS and CDR2 YFSETQ. The CDR3 is made up of 14 amino acids. Trimming removed 4 bases from V and 8 bases from J; junction bases left unmatched: 7. CDR3 protein: CASSPSTGGDTIYF. The CDR3 bases are TGCGCCAGCAGCCCCTCGACAGGGGGGGACACCATATATTTT.

The sample holds one count of this clone. The V call is TRBV30, the J call TRBJ1-5, with D possibly TRBD1 on 5 matching bases. Germline V CDR1 and CDR2: GTSNPN, SVGIG (reference sequence). The V end lost 0 bases, the J end lost 7 bases, and 10 bases lay between the germline ends. The CDR3 loop spans 13 amino acids. This CDR3 reads CAWSVGRVQPQHF. The DNA for the CDR3 is TGTGCCTGGAGTGTGGGCAGGGTGCAGCCCCAGCATTTT.